This TCR beta chain was sequenced during a study of T-cell reconstitution after alpha-beta-depleted transplantation in children. Library preparation (for TCRbeta) was performed with unique molecular identifiers. TCRdb reprocessed the PCR reads with MiXCR, giving one entry per CDR3 protein. The sample has 490,000 or so distinct CDR3 sequences, around 13% seen once. Germline V gives CDR1 DFQATT, CDR2 SNEGSKA (reference sequence). Trimming pared 6 bases from V and 2 bases from J, leaving 14 bases between. The CDR3 consists of 14 residues. Sequenced here: PBMCs from the stem cell graft donor, sampled from the stem cell graft. The V call is TRBV20-1, the J call TRBJ2-1; TRBD2 might be the D (5 bases). The receptor comes from a human donor who donated a stem cell graft to a child with combined immunodeficiency. The CDR3: CSATFLAPYNEQFF. As DNA, the CDR3 is TGCAGTGCGACGTTTCTAGCACCCTACAATGAGCAGTTCTTC.